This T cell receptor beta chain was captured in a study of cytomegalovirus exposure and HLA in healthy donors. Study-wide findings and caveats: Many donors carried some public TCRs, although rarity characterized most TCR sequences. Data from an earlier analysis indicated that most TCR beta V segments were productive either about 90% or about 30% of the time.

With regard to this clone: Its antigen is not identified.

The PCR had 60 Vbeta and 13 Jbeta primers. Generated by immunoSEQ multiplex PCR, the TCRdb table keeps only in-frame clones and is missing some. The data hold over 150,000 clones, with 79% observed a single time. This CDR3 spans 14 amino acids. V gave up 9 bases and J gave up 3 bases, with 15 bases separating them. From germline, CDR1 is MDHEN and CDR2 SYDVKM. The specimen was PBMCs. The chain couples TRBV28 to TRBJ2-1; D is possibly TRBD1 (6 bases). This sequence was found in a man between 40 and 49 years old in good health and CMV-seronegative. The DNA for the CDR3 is TGTGCCAGTGGGGCAGGGGCCTTCTACAATGAGCAGTTCTTC. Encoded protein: CASGAGAFYNEQFF.